This entry concerns a single TCR beta chain. This sample stems from a study of blood T cell repertoires in COVID-19. Study-wide background: Collection of acute and convalescent COVID-19 samples took place in the United States, Italy and Spain.

Per the original data handling: Researchers report that nucleated cell counts were estimated from reference gene primer amplification. Method: immunoSEQ multiplex PCR; TCRdb's copy keeps in-frame clones and lacks some. V and J calls and clone size are given by that table; D and trimming were obtained from the DNA. This table holds approximately 62,000 clones, about 87% found once. This receptor was taken from a human donor with active COVID-19. The donor label of this sample is uncertain. The sample comprised peripheral blood.

CDR3 residues: CASSSGTGLNNYGYTF. In DNA, the CDR3 is TGTGCCAGCAGCTCCGGGACAGGCCTTAATAACTATGGCTACACCTTC. The rearrangement joins TRBV5-4 to TRBJ1-2, with TRBD1 matching 8 bases. V lost 3 bases, J lost 1 base, and 8 bases stayed unmatched. This CDR3 spans 16 amino acids. The germline CDR1 and CDR2 sequences are SGHNT and YYREEE (reference sequence).